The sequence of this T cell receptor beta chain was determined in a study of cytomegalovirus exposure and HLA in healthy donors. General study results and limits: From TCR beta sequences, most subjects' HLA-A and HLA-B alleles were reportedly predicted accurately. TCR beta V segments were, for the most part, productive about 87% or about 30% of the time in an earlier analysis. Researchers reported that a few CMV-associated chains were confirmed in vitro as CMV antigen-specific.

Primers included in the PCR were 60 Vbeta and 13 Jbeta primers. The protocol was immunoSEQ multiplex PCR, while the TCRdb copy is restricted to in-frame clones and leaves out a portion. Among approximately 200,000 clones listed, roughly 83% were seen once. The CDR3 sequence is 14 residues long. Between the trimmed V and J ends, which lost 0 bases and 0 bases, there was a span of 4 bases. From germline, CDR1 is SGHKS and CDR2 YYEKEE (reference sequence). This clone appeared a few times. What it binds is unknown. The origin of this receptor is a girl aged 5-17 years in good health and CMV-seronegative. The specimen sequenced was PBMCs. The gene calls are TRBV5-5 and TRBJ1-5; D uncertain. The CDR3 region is CASSLGASNQPQHF. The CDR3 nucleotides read TGTGCCAGCAGCTTGGGCGCTAGCAATCAGCCCCAGCATTTT.